The sequence of this T cell receptor (beta chain) was determined in a study of siplizumab effects on memory and regulatory T cells. About this clone itself: Its antigen remains unidentified.

General observations from the study: Alloreactive sequences from unstimulated CD4+ memory cells fell significantly with siplizumab.

Clones were read by immunoSEQ multiplex PCR, and TCRdb kept only the in-frame ones, dropping some. The sample holds nearly 95,000 clones, 94% seen once. The sample was non-Treg CD4+ T cells sorted from blood. This TCR was sampled from a human donor in good health.

CDR3 amino acids: CASSLVPEYGYTF. For the CDR3, the DNA is TGTGCCAGCAGCTTAGTTCCGGAGTATGGCTACACCTTC. The gene calls are TRBV7-9 and TRBJ1-2, with D unclear. The germline V gene has CDR1 SEHNR and CDR2 FQNEAQ (reference sequence). The CDR3 is 13 amino acids. Trimming left V 1 base short and J 5 bases short, with 8 bases between.